The clone carrying this T cell receptor (beta chain) was found once. The data belong to a study of blood T cell repertoires in COVID-19. The wider study: Samples came from the United States, Italy and Spain, spanning acute and convalescent COVID-19.

The study assigned cohorts using participant-reported clinical history. Only in-frame clones appear in the TCRdb table, and some are missing; sequencing was by immunoSEQ multiplex PCR. In the table there are around 340,000 clones, around 85% of which are singletons. The source is a woman aged 40-49 years with acute COVID-19. What was sequenced was PBMCs or T cells enriched from blood (not recorded which).

The CDR3 protein is CASSPGGYEQYF. For the CDR3, the DNA is TGTGCCAGCAGCCCCGGTGGCTACGAGCAGTACTTC. The chain employs TRBV7-2 and TRBJ2-7, with no clear D. Germline CDR1 is SGHTA and CDR2 is FQGNSA. The CDR3 is made up of 12 amino acids. V lost 5 bases and J lost 3, with 8 bases in between.